This T cell receptor beta chain was sequenced in a study of blood T cell repertoires in COVID-19. Germline CDR1 SGHDT, CDR2 YYEEEE. CDR3 length equals 15 residues. Trimming took 4 bases from V and 2 from J, leaving 13 bases between them. Assay: immunoSEQ multiplex PCR; the TCRdb copy retains only in-frame clones and omits some. The sample contains 220,000 or so clones, over 80% of which appear only once. Sample: PBMCs or T cells enriched from blood (not recorded which). The J gene is TRBJ2-1, the V gene TRBV5-6; tentatively, D is TRBD2 (5 bases). This clonotype originated in a woman in her forties who had recovered from COVID-19. The CDR3 bases are TGTGCCAGCAGCACACTCACACTAGCCTACAATGAGCAGTTCTTC. Translating it yields CASSTLTLAYNEQFF. Full variable domain (rest looked up from reference TRBV5-6 and TRBJ2-1): DAGVTQSPTHLIKTRGQQVTLRCSPKSGHDTVSWYQQALGQGPQFIFQYYEEEERQRGNFPDRFSGHQFPNYSSELNVNALLLGDSALYLCASSTLTLAYNEQFFGPGTRLTVL.